This T cell receptor beta chain appears in the sequencing data of a study of blood T cell repertoires in COVID-19. Study-level information: PBMCs, B-cell-depleted T cells, or T cells provided the cDNA or gDNA that made up the material.

TCRdb keeps only in-frame clones here, not all; method: immunoSEQ multiplex PCR. The sample comprises 150,000 to 200,000 clones, more than 75% of which are singletons, and approximately 0.99% rests with the top ten. The CDR3 has 14 residues. Trimming removed 1 base from V and 2 bases from J, with 8 bases in between. Germline loops: CDR1 WSHSY, CDR2 SAAADI. Only one count was recorded for this clone. The gene calls are TRBV10-2 and TRBJ2-5; D may be TRBD1 (6 bases). The receptor was derived from a man in his forties or fifties with acute or convalescent COVID-19. What was sequenced was peripheral blood. CDR3 nucleotide sequence: TGCGCCAGCAGTGAGTGGGACAATCAAGAGACCCAGTACTTC. It is translated as CASSEWDNQETQYF.